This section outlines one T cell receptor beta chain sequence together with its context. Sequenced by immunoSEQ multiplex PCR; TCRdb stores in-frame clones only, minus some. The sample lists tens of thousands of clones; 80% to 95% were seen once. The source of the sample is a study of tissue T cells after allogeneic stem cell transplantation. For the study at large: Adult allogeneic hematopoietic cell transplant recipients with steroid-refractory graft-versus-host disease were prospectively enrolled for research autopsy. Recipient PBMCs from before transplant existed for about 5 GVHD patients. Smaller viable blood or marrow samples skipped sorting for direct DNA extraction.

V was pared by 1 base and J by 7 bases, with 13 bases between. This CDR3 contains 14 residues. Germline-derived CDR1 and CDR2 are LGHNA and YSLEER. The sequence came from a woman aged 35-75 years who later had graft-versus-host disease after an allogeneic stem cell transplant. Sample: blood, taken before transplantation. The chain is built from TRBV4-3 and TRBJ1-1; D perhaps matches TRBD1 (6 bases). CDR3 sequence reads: CASSQARGWGEAFF. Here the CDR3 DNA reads TGCGCCAGCAGCCAAGCCAGGGGCTGGGGTGAAGCTTTCTTT.